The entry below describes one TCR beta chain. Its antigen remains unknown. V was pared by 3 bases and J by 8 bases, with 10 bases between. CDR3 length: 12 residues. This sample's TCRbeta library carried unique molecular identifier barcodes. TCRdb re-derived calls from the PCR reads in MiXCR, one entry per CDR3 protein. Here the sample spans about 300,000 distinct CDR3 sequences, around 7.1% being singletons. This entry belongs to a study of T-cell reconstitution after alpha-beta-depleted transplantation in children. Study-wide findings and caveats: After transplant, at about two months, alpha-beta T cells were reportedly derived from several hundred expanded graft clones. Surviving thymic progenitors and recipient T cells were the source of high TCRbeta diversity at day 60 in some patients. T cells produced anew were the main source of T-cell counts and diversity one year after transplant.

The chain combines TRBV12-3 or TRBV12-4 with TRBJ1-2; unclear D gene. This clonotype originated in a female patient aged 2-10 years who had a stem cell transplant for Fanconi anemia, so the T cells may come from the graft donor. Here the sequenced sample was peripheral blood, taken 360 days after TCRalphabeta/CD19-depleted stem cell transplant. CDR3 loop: CASSFSGQGYTF. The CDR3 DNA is TGTGCCAGCAGTTTTTCCGGGCAAGGCTACACCTTC.